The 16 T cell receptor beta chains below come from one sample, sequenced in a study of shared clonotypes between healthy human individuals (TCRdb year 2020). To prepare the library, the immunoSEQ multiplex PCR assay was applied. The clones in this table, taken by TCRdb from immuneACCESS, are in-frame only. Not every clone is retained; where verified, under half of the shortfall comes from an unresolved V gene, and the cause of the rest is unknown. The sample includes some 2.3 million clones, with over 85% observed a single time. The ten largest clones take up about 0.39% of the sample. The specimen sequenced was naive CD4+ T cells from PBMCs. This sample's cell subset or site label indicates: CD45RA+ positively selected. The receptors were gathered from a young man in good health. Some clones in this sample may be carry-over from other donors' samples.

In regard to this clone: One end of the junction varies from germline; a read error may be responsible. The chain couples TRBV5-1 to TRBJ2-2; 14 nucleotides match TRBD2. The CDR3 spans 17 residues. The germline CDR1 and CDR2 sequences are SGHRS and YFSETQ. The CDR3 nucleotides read TGCGCCAGCAGATTGGGACTAGCGGGAGCGAACACCGGGGAGCTGTTTTTT. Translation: CASRLGLAGANTGELFF. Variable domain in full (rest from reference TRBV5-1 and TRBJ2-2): KAGVTQTPRYLIKTRGQQVTLSCSPISGHRSVSWYQQTPGQGLQFLFEYFSETQRNKGNFPGRFSGRQFSNSRSEMNVSTLELGDSALYLCASRLGLAGANTGELFFGEGSRLTVL.

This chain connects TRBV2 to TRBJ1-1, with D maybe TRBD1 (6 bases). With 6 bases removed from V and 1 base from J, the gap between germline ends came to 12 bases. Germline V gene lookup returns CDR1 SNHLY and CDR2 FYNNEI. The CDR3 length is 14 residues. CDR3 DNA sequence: TGTGCCAGCAGATTAGTGGGGGCGAACACTGAAGCTTTCTTT. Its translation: CASRLVGANTEAFF. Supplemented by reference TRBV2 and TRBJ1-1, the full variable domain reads EPEVTQTPSHQVTQMGQEVILRCVPISNHLYFYWYRQILGQKVEFLVSFYNNEISEKSEIFDDQFSVERPDGSNFTLKIRSTKLEDSAMYFCASRLVGANTEAFFGQGTRLTVV.

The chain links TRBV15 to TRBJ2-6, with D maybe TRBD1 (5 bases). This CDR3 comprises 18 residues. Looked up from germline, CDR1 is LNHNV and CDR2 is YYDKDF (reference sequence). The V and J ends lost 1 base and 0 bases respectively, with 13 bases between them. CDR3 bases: TGTGCCACCAGCAGAGGAGCGAGACAGAGCTCTGGGGCCAACGTCCTGACTTTC. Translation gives CATSRGARQSSGANVLTF.

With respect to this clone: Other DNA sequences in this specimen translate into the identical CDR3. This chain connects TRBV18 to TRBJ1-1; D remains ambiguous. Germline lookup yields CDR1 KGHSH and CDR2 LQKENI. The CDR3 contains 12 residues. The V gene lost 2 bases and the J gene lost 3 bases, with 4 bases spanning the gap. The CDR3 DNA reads TGTGCCAGCTCACCAAAAGACACTGAAGCTTTCTTT. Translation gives CASSPKDTEAFF. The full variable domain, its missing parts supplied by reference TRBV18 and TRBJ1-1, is NAGVMQNPRHLVRRRGQEARLRCSPMKGHSHVYWYRQLPEEGLKFMVYLQKENIIDESGMPKERFSAEFPKEGPSILRIQQVVRGDSAAYFCASSPKDTEAFFGQGTRLTVV.

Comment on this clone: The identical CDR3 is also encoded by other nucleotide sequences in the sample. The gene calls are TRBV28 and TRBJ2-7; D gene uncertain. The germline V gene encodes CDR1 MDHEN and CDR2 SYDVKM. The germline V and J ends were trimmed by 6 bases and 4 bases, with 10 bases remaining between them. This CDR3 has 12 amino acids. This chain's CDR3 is CASSPAGYEQYF. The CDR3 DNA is TGTGCCAGCAGCCCCGCTGGGTACGAGCAGTACTTC. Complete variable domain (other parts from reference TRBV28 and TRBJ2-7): DVKVTQSSRYLVKRTGEKVFLECVQDMDHENMFWYRQDPGLGLRLIYFSYDVKMKEKGDIPEGYSVSREKKERFSLILESASTNQTSMYLCASSPAGYEQYFGPGTRLTVT.

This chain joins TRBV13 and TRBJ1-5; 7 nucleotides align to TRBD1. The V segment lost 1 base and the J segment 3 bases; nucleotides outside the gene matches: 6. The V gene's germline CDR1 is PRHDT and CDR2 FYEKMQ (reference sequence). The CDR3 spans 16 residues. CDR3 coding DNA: TGTGCCAGCAGCTTAGCAGCCGGACAGGACAATCAGCCCCAGCATTTT. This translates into CASSLAAGQDNQPQHF.

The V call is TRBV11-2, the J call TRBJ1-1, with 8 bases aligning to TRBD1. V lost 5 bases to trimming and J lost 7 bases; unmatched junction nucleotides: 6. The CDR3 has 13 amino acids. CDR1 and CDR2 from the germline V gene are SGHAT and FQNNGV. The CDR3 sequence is CASSGQGFFEAFF. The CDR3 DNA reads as TGTGCCAGCAGCGGACAGGGTTTTTTTGAAGCTTTCTTT.

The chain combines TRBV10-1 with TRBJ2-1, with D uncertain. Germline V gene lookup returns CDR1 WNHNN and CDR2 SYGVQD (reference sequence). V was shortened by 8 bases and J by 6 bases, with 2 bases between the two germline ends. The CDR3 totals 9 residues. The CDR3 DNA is TGCGCCAGCCCCAATGAGCAGTTCTTC. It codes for CASPNEQFF.

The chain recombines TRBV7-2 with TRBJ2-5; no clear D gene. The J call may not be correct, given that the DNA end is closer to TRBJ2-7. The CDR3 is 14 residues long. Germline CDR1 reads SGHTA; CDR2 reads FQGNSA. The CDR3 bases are TGTGCCAGCAGCCCTCGGTGGGGTTCCTACGAGCAGTACTTC. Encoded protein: CASSPRWGSYEQYF.

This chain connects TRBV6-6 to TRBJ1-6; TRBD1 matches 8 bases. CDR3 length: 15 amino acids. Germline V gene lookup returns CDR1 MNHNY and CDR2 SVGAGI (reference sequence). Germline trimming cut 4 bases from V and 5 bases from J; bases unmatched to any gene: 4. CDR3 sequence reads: CASSLPGQDNSPLHF. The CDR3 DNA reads TGTGCCAGCAGTTTACCGGGACAGGATAATTCACCCCTCCACTTT.

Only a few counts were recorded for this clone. DNA for the CDR3: TGTGCCAGCAGCTTAGCCCAGGGGGGCACTGAAGCTTTCTTT. Translation gives CASSLAQGGTEAFF. This chain links TRBV7-6 with TRBJ1-1, with 7 bases lining up with TRBD1. The CDR3 is 14 residues long. CDR1 and CDR2 (germline): SGHVS, FNYEAQ. V lost 0 bases, J lost 4 bases, and 2 bases stayed unmatched.

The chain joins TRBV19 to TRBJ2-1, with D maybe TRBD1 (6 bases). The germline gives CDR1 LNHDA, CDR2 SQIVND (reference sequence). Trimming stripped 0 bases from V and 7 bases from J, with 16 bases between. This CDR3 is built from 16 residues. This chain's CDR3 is CASSIEGPWGRNEQFF. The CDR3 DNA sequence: TGTGCCAGTAGTATAGAGGGCCCTTGGGGGCGGAATGAGCAGTTCTTC. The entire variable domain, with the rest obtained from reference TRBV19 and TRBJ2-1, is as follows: DGGITQSPKYLFRKEGQNVTLSCEQNLNHDAMYWYRQDPGQGLRLIYYSQIVNDFQKGDIAEGYSVSREKKESFPLTVTSAQKNPTAFYLCASSIEGPWGRNEQFFGPGTRLTVL.

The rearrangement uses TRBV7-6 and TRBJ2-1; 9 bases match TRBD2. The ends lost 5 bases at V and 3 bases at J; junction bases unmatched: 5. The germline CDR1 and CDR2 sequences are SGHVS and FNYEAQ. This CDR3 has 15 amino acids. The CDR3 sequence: CASSLGLALYNEQFF. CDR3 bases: TGTGCCAGCAGCCTGGGACTAGCACTCTACAATGAGCAGTTCTTC.

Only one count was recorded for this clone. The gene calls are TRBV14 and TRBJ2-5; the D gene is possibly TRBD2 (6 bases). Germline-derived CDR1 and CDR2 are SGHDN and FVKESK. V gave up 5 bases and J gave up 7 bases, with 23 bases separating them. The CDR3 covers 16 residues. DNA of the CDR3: TGTGCCAGCAGCATTATAGGGACTGCTGCGGGTGGGACCCAGTACTTC. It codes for CASSIIGTAAGGTQYF.

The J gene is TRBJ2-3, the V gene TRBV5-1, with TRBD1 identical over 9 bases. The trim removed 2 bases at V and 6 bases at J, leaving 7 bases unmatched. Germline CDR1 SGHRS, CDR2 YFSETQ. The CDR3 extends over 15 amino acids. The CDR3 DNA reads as TGCGCCAGCAGCTTTCAGGACAGGGGAGCCGATACGCAGTATTTT. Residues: CASSFQDRGADTQYF.

CDR3 protein: CASSLSVNSPLHF. CDR3 in DNA: TGTGCCAGCAGTTTATCGGTCAATTCACCCCTCCACTTT. The V gene is TRBV27, the J gene TRBJ1-6; D ambiguous. This CDR3 has 13 residues. Germline CDR1 MNHEY, CDR2 SMNVEV (reference sequence). With 0 bases removed from V and 7 bases from J, the gap between germline ends came to 4 bases.